The source of this T cell receptor (beta chain) is a study of radiotherapy plus CTLA-4 blockade in lung cancer. Remarks on this clone: Antigen specificity is unknown.

The repertoire was sequenced with immunoSEQ multiplex PCR; TCRdb's copy has only in-frame clones and lacks some. Counted here are fewer than 75,000 clones, around 87% occurring once; the ten biggest clones make up 35% to 50%. This CDR3 has 17 residues. Trimming stripped 5 bases from V and 3 bases from J, with 23 bases between. Germline V gene lookup returns CDR1 MDHEN and CDR2 SYDVKM. Whole-study results and caveats: TCR clones originating in tumors grew in number in blood after radiotherapy plus ipilimumab.

This chain links TRBV28 with TRBJ2-7, with D hard to call. This clonotype was obtained from a human donor with non-small cell lung cancer that progressed on radiotherapy plus ipilimumab. The sample in question was peripheral blood, obtained from a patient treated with radiotherapy plus ipilimumab. The CDR3 bases are TGTGCCAGCAGTGGGCCCCGGATGGGGATTGGGTACTACGAGCAGTACGTC. Translation: CASSGPRMGIGYYEQYV.